Listed here are 18 T cell receptor beta chains from one sample, sequenced in a study of blood T cell repertoires in COVID-19. The assay was immunoSEQ multiplex PCR, and TCRdb's table has in-frame clones only and misses some. Of 65,000 to 90,000 clones in the sample, roughly 90% were seen once. Sequenced material: peripheral blood. These receptors all stem from a human donor in a cohort sampled during active COVID-19.

The CDR3 loop reads CASSQDTRALEDTQYF. For the CDR3, the DNA is TGTGCCAGCAGCCAAGACACGAGAGCATTGGAGGATACGCAGTATTTT. This chain links TRBV4-2 with TRBJ2-3; D gene uncertain. The CDR3 is 16 residues long. Trimming left V 0 bases short and J 6 bases short, with 16 bases between. Germline V gene data show CDR1 as LGHNA and CDR2 as YNFKEQ.

CDR3 loop: CASTRDPGVGNTIYF. For the CDR3, the DNA is TGTGCCAGCACCCGGGACCCGGGAGTTGGAAACACCATATATTTT. The chain recombines TRBV6-5 with TRBJ1-3; D perhaps matches TRBD1 (5 bases). The CDR3 contains 15 residues. Germline loops: CDR1 MNHEY, CDR2 SVGAGI. The V end lost 7 bases, the J end lost 3 bases, and 16 bases lay between the germline ends.

The genes are TRBV19 and TRBJ1-2; TRBD1 matches 7 bases. The CDR3 consists of 14 residues. V lost 6 bases, J lost 4 bases, and 8 bases stayed unmatched. Germline V gives CDR1 LNHDA, CDR2 SQIVND (reference sequence). The DNA of the CDR3 is TGTGCCAGTAGCCGGGGACAGTCATTCTATGGCTACACCTTC. The encoded protein is CASSRGQSFYGYTF.

This chain links TRBV5-5 with TRBJ2-1; the match to TRBD2 covers 7 bases. The CDR3 is 17 amino acids. V gave up 0 bases and J gave up 6 bases; unmatched junction bases: 12. Germline V gives CDR1 SGHKS, CDR2 YYEKEE (reference sequence). The CDR3 protein is CASSLAGTTLTVNEQFF. CDR3 DNA sequence: TGTGCCAGCAGCTTGGCCGGGACTACCTTGACAGTCAATGAGCAGTTCTTC.

The V gene is TRBV5-6, the J gene TRBJ2-1, with TRBD1 identical over 11 bases. V lost 4 bases to trimming and J lost 4 bases; unmatched junction nucleotides: 7. Per the germline V gene, CDR1 is SGHDT and CDR2 is YYEEEE. The CDR3 runs to 16 residues. CDR3 region: CASSPTGTGGYNEQFF. The CDR3 nucleotides are TGTGCCAGCAGCCCCACCGGGACAGGGGGTTACAATGAGCAGTTCTTC.

This chain connects TRBV14 to TRBJ1-5; D is possibly TRBD1 (6 bases). CDR1 and CDR2 from the germline V gene are SGHDN and FVKESK. The CDR3 consists of 13 residues. Trimming took off 4 bases at V and 4 bases at J, with 8 bases between the two ends. Here the CDR3 reads CASSLDRNQPQHF. The CDR3 DNA follows: TGTGCCAGCAGCCTAGACAGGAATCAGCCCCAGCATTTT.

The genes are TRBV5-1 and TRBJ1-2; possible D gene TRBD1, 5 bases. This CDR3 region has 12 residues. V dropped 0 bases and J dropped 9 bases, with 9 bases sitting between them. The germline CDR1 and CDR2 sequences are SGHRS and YFSETQ. The CDR3 DNA is TGCGCCAGCAGCTTGGCCCTGGACAGCTACACCTTC. This encodes CASSLALDSYTF.

V and J are TRBV13 and TRBJ2-1, with 12 bases aligning to TRBD2. J gave up 8 bases and V 8 bases, and 25 bases lay outside the gene matches. This CDR3 has 20 residues. The germline V gene encodes CDR1 PRHDT and CDR2 FYEKMQ (reference sequence). Written as DNA, the CDR3 is TGTGCCAGCGGAGCAGGGGGCGCTTCCCCCCTAGCGGGGGGGCCGGATGAGCAGTTCTTC. Its protein product is CASGAGGASPLAGGPDEQFF. Full variable domain (remainder filled in from reference TRBV13 and TRBJ2-1): AAGVIQSPRHLIKEKRETATLKCYPIPRHDTVYWYQQGPGQDPQFLISFYEKMQSDKGSIPDRFSAQQFSDYHSELNMSSLELGDSALYFCASGAGGASPLAGGPDEQFFGPGTRLTVL.

This sequence joins TRBV3-1 (or the pseudogene TRBV3-2) and TRBJ2-7; the match to TRBD1 covers 9 bases. In germline, CDR1 is LGHDT, CDR2 YNNKEL (reference sequence). The CDR3 extends over 13 amino acids. V shed 5 bases, J shed 5 bases, and the junction held 4 bases outside the gene matches. CDR3 sequence reads: CASSWTGADEQYF. CDR3 nucleotides: TGTGCCAGCAGCTGGACAGGGGCGGACGAGCAGTACTTC.

The chain uses TRBV4-3 and TRBJ2-3; 13 nucleotides line up with TRBD2. The CDR3 covers 16 residues. Germline V CDR1 and CDR2: LGHNA, YSLEER. J lost 4 bases, V lost 3 bases, and 4 bases had no gene match. This CDR3 is CASSQTSGGPADTQYF. CDR3 nucleotide sequence: TGCGCCAGCAGCCAGACTAGCGGGGGGCCCGCAGATACGCAGTATTTT.

The rearrangement uses TRBV6-5 and TRBJ1-4; a weak D match, TRBD1 (5 bases). The ends were cut back, 2 bases at V and 8 bases at J, with 15 bases in the middle. Germline CDR1 is MNHEY and CDR2 is SVGAGI. This CDR3 has 15 amino acids. Here the CDR3 DNA reads TGTGCCAGCAGTTACGGAGGAGGGGAAGAGGAAAAACTGTTTTTT. It specifies CASSYGGGEEEKLFF.

CDR3 protein: CASSRQGLGSTEAFF. CDR3 nucleotides: TGTGCCAGCAGCCGACAGGGATTGGGTTCCACTGAAGCTTTCTTT. V is TRBV2 and J is TRBJ1-1, with 7 nucleotides matching TRBD1. The V gene's germline CDR1 is SNHLY and CDR2 FYNNEI. CDR3 length equals 15 residues. The V gene end was trimmed by 6 bases and the J gene end by 4 bases; junction bases not matched to a gene: 11.

The V call is TRBV6-2 or TRBV6-3, the J call TRBJ2-5; 7 nucleotides line up with TRBD2. The germline gives CDR1 MNHEY, CDR2 SVGEGT. The CDR3 sequence is 16 residues long. The junction had 14 bases not matched to a gene; V was cut back by 5 bases and J by 5 bases. The chain's CDR3 is CASSKHQAGRTETQYF. The CDR3 nucleotides are TGTGCCAGCAGTAAACATCAAGCGGGGAGGACGGAGACCCAGTACTTC.

The rearrangement links TRBV5-6 to TRBJ1-4, with a tentative D call TRBD1 (5 bases). V was shortened by 4 bases and J by 0 bases, with 7 bases between the two germline ends. CDR1 and CDR2 from the germline V gene are SGHDT and YYEEEE. The CDR3 consists of 14 residues. The CDR3 DNA is TGTGCCAGCAGCCCGACAGCAACTAATGAAAAACTGTTTTTT. Translation: CASSPTATNEKLFF. The variable domain in full, with the rest retrieved from reference TRBV5-6 and TRBJ1-4, is DAGVTQSPTHLIKTRGQQVTLRCSPKSGHDTVSWYQQALGQGPQFIFQYYEEEERQRGNFPDRFSGHQFPNYSSELNVNALLLGDSALYLCASSPTATNEKLFFGSGTQLSVL.

This clone appeared a single time. V gene TRBV6-5 combines with J gene TRBJ2-5; 8 bases align to TRBD2. The V gene's germline CDR1 is MNHEY and CDR2 SVGAGI. V was pared by 5 bases and J by 1 base, with 6 bases of the junction left unmatched. The CDR3 covers 15 residues. The CDR3: CASSTWTSIQETQYF. The CDR3 coding sequence is TGTGCCAGCAGTACATGGACTAGCATCCAAGAGACCCAGTACTTC.

This sequence joins TRBV5-8 and TRBJ1-1; no clear D gene. Germline V CDR1 and CDR2: SGHTS, YDEGEE. This CDR3 is 13 amino acids long. Trimming took off 2 bases at V and 1 base at J, with 6 bases between the two ends. The CDR3 reads CASSLLENTEAFF. CDR3 nucleotides: TGTGCCAGCAGCTTACTAGAGAACACTGAAGCTTTCTTT.

This clone was recorded only once. This sequence joins TRBV18 and TRBJ1-4; 7 nucleotides line up with TRBD1. This CDR3 has 15 amino acids. Unmatched junction bases numbered 6, after V lost 1 base and J lost 7 bases. Germline V gene data show CDR1 as KGHSH and CDR2 as LQKENI. The DNA of the CDR3 is TGTGCCAGCTCACCACGACAGGGAAATGGTGAAAAACTGTTTTTT. Protein sequence: CASSPRQGNGEKLFF.

The rearrangement joins TRBV18 to TRBJ1-6; no clear D gene. Per the germline V gene, CDR1 is KGHSH and CDR2 is LQKENI. This CDR3 contains 13 residues. V was clipped by 3 bases and J by 9 bases, with 9 bases between them. CDR3: CASSPAGFSPLHF. Here the CDR3 DNA reads TGTGCCAGCTCACCTGCGGGCTTTTCACCCCTCCACTTT.